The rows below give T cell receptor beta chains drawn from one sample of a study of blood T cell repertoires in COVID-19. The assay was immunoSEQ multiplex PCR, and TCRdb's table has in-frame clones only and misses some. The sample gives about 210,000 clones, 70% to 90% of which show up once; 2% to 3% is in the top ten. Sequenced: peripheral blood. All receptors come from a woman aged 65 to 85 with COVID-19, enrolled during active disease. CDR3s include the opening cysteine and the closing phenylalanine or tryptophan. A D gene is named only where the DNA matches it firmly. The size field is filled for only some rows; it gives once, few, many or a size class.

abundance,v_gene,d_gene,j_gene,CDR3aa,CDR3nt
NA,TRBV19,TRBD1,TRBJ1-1,CASSPRTGSFLTEAFF,TGTGCCAGTAGTCCGCGGACAGGGAGTTTTCTCACTGAAGCTTTCTTT
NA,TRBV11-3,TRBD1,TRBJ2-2,CASSLGQGASGELFF,TGTGCCAGCAGCTTAGGACAGGGGGCGTCAGGGGAGCTGTTTTTT
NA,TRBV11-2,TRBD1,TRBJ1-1,CASSFGQGDTEAFF,TGTGCCAGCAGCTTCGGTCAGGGGGACACTGAAGCTTTCTTT
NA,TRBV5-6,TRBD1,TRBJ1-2,CASSLQDRVRGYTF,TGTGCCAGCAGCTTGCAGGACAGGGTTCGGGGCTACACCTTC
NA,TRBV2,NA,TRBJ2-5,CASIEETQYF,TGTGCCAGCATAGAAGAGACCCAGTACTTC
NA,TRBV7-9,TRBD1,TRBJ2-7,CASSASWDRGNEQYF,TGTGCCAGCAGCGCCAGTTGGGACAGGGGCAACGAGCAGTACTTC
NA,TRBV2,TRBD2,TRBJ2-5,CASSEMREQKTQYF,TGTGCCAGCAGTGAAATGCGGGAGCAAAAGACCCAGTACTTC
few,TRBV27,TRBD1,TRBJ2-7,CASSLVGTGGYEQYF,TGTGCCAGCAGTTTAGTAGGGACAGGGGGCTACGAGCAGTACTTC
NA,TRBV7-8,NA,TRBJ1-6,CASSSRGIPTNSPLHF,TGTGCCAGCAGCTCGCGAGGGATACCGACGAATTCACCCCTCCACTTT
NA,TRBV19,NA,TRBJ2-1,CASSPPGRTTYNEQFF,TGTGCCAGTAGCCCACCGGGACGGACTACCTACAATGAGCAGTTCTTC
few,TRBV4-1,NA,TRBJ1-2,CASSQVSGFLDGYTF,TGCGCCAGCAGCCAAGTTTCAGGGTTCTTGGATGGCTACACCTTC
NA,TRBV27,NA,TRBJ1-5,CASSLYGGVNQPQHF,TGTGCCAGCAGTTTATACGGGGGGGTGAATCAGCCCCAGCATTTT
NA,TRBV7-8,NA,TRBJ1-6,CASSLAPQKPLHF,TGTGCCAGCAGCTTAGCGCCTCAGAAACCCCTCCACTTT
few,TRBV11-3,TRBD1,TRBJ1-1,CASSLEGTGGTEAFF,TGTGCCAGCAGCTTAGAGGGGACAGGGGGGACTGAAGCTTTCTTT
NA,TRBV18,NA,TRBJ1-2,CASSQTNTVLYGYTF,TGTGCCAGCTCCCAAACAAATACAGTCCTCTATGGCTACACCTTC
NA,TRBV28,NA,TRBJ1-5,CASSLGQPQHF,TGTGCCAGCAGTCTAGGTCAGCCCCAGCATTTT
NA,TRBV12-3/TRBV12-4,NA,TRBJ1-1,CASSFGGNTEAFF,TGTGCCAGCAGTTTTGGCGGGAACACTGAAGCTTTCTTT
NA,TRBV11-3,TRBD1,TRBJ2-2,CASSPGTGIPLNTGELFF,TGTGCCAGCAGCCCCGGGACAGGGATTCCCTTGAACACCGGGGAGCTGTTTTTT
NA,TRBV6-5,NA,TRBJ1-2,CASSYSEPGDGYTF,TGTGCCAGCAGTTATTCCGAGCCGGGGGATGGCTACACCTTC
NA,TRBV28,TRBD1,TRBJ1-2,CASSQGGRESGYTF,TGTGCCAGCAGTCAAGGGGGCAGGGAATCTGGCTACACCTTC
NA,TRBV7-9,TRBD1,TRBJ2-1,CASSSDRGVDGEQFF,TGTGCCAGCAGCTCGGACAGGGGAGTAGACGGTGAGCAGTTCTTC
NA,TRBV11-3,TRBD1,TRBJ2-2,CASRPLDRYTGELFF,TGTGCCAGCAGACCACTGGACAGGTACACCGGGGAGCTGTTTTTT
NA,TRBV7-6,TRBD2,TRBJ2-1,CASSVTPGLAGASSYNEQFF,TGTGCCAGCAGCGTAACCCCGGGACTAGCGGGGGCTAGCTCCTACAATGAGCAGTTCTTC
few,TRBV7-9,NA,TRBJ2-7,CASSFSYEQYF,TGTGCCAGCAGCTTCTCTTACGAGCAGTACTTC
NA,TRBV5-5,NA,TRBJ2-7,CASSLIQSLYEQYF,TGTGCCAGCAGCTTGATACAGAGCCTCTACGAGCAGTACTTC
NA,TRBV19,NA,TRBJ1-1,CASSKGRGTEAFF,TGTGCCAGTAGTAAAGGCAGGGGAACTGAAGCTTTCTTT